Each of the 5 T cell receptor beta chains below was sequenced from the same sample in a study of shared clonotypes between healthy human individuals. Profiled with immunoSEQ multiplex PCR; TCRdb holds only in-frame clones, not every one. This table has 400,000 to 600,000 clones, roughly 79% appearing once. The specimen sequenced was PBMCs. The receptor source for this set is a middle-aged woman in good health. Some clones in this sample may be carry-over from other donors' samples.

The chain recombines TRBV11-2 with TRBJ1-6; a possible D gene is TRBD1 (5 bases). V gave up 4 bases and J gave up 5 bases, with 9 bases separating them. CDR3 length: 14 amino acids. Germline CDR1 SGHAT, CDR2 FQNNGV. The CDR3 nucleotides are TGTGCCAGCAGCTGGGACGGAAATAATTCACCCCTCCACTTT. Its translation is CASSWDGNNSPLHF.

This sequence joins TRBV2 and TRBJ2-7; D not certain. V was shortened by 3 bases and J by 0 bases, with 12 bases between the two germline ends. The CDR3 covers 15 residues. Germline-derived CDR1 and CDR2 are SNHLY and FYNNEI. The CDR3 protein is CASSEDLASSYEQYF. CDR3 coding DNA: TGTGCCAGCAGTGAGGACCTGGCGAGCTCCTACGAGCAGTACTTC.

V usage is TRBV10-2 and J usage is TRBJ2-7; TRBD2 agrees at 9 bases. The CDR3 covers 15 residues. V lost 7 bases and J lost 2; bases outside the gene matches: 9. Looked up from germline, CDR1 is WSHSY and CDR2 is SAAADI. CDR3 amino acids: CASKASAGGAYEQYF. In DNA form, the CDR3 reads TGCGCCAGCAAGGCTTCAGCGGGAGGCGCCTACGAGCAGTACTTC.

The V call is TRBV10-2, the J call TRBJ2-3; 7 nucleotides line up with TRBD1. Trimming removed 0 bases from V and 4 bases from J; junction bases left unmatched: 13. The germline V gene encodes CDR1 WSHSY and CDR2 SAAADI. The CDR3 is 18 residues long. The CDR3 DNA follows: TGCGCCAGCAGTGAGTCGAGTTTTTTCACAGGGGTAGCAGATACGCAGTATTTT. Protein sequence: CASSESSFFTGVADTQYF.

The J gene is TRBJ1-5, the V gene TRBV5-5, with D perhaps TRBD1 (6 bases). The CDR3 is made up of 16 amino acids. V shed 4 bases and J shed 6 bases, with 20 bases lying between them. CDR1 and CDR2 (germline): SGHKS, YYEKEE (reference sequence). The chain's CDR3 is CASSPSAGVGGQPQHF. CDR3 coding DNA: TGTGCCAGCAGCCCCAGCGCAGGGGTTGGAGGTCAGCCCCAGCATTTT.